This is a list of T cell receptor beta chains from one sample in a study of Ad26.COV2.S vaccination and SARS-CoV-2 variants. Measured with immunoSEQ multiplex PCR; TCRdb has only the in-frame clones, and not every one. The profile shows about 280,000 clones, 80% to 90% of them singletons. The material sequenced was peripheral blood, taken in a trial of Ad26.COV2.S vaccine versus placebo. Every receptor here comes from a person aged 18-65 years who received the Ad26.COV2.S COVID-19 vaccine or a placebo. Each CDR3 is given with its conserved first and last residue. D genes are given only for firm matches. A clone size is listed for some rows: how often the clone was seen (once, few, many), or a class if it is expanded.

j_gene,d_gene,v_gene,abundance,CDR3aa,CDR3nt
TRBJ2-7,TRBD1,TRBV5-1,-,CASSLVIGTVKGEQYF,TGCGCCAGCAGCTTGGTGATTGGGACAGTCAAAGGGGAGCAGTACTTC
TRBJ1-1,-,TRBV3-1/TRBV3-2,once,CASSQGAWDGIF,TGTGCCAGCAGCCAAGGGGCCTGGGACGGTATATTT
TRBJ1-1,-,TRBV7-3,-,CASSSSWGTEAFF,TGTGCCAGCAGCTCCTCCTGGGGGACTGAAGCTTTCTTT
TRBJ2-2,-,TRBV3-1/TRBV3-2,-,CASSQDFPGELFF,TGTGCCAGCAGCCAAGATTTCCCCGGGGAGCTGTTTTTT
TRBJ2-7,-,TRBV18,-,CASSPRRDSTYEQYF,TGTGCCAGCTCACCTCGGCGGGACTCAACCTACGAGCAGTACTTC
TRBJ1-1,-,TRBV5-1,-,CASSLAGNTEAFF,TGCGCCAGCAGCTTGGCAGGGAACACTGAAGCTTTCTTT
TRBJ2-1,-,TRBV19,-,CASSIRTNEQFF,TGTGCCAGTAGTATACGGACAAATGAGCAGTTCTTC
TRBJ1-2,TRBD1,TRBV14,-,CASSQVRGRGGYGYTF,TGTGCCAGCAGCCAGGTTCGCGGCAGGGGGGGCTATGGCTACACCTTC
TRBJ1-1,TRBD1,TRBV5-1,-,CASSNGVGQGAQAFF,TGCGCCAGCAGCAATGGTGTGGGACAGGGGGCGCAAGCTTTCTTT
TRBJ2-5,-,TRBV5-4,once,CASSRTNRGETQYF,TGTGCCAGCAGTCGCACAAACCGGGGGGAGACCCAGTACTTC
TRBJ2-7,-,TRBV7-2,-,CASSPRAGPYEQYF,TGTGCCAGCAGCCCCCGGGCAGGGCCCTACGAGCAGTACTTC
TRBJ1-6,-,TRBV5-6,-,CASSSMGESSYNSPLHF,TGTGCCAGCAGCTCGATGGGGGAGAGCTCCTATAATTCACCCCTCCACTTT
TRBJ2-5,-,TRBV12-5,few,CASGLVGVGHQETQYF,TGTGCTAGTGGTTTGGTAGGGGTGGGACACCAAGAGACCCAGTACTTC
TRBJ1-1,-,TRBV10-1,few,CASSDTSLGTEAFF,TGCGCCAGCAGCGACACCTCCCTGGGGACTGAAGCTTTCTTT
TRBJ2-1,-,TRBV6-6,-,CASNRGTYNEQFF,TGTGCCAGCAATCGGGGAACATACAATGAGCAGTTCTTC
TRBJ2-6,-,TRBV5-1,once,CASSLGNPGANVLTF,TGCGCCAGCAGCTTGGGGAATCCTGGGGCCAACGTCCTGACTTTC
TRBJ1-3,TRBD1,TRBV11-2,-,CASSLTAGQGPGNTIYF,TGTGCCAGCAGCTTAACCGCGGGACAGGGACCTGGAAACACCATATATTTT
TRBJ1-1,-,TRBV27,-,CASSLQHPGTEAFF,TGTGCCAGCAGTCTACAGCATCCAGGGACTGAAGCTTTCTTT
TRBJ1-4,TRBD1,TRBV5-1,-,CASSVRDRDEKLFF,TGCGCCAGCAGCGTCCGGGACAGGGATGAAAAACTGTTTTTT
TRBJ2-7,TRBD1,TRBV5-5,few,CASSLGQGAREQYF,TGTGCCAGCAGCCTGGGACAGGGGGCGAGAGAGCAGTACTTC
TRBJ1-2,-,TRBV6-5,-,CASSLQGNYGYTF,TGTGCCAGCAGTTTGCAGGGTAACTATGGCTACACCTTC
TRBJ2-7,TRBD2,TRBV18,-,CASSTILAGTYEQYF,TGTGCCAGCTCAACCATACTAGCGGGAACCTACGAGCAGTACTTC
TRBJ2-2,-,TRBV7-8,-,CASSDLNMRVSGELFF,TGTGCCAGCAGCGATCTGAATATGAGGGTGAGCGGGGAGCTGTTTTTT
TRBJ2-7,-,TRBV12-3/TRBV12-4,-,CASSLNYEQYF,TGTGCCAGCAGTTTGAACTACGAGCAGTACTTC
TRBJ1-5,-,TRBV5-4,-,CASSHNSNQPQHF,TGTGCCAGCAGCCACAATAGCAATCAGCCCCAGCATTTT
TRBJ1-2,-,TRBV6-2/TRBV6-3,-,CASSSRDVYGYTF,TGTGCCAGCAGCTCCCGGGACGTGTATGGCTACACCTTC
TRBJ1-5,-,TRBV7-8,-,CASSPEGGLQPQHF,TGTGCCAGCAGCCCCGAGGGAGGGCTACAGCCCCAGCATTTT